The T cell receptor beta chain described here comes from a study of blood T cells in healthy people across ages. Broader study findings: It was the long-lived donors that had more naive CD4+ cells and higher diversity than aged donors.

This CDR3 region has 16 residues. Trimming took 5 bases from V and 0 from J; bases not matched to a gene: 7. Germline lookup yields CDR1 SGHAT and CDR2 FQNNGV. Through a sample-barcoded 5' primer and a J-beta primer mix, a second PCR was run for roughly 7 to 12 cycles. TCRdb re-called the 5' RACE reads through MiXCR, storing one row per CDR3 protein. The sample includes approximately 760,000 distinct CDR3 sequences, 20% to 25% of them seen just once. About this clonotype itself: Its antigen is unknown.

Separately, the same data were catalogued under a study of T cells of mothers and their children. That publication notes: The sample comes from 8 or 9 healthy Caucasian donors: mothers and children. Overlap measured in related mother-child pairs was slightly, non-significantly higher than in unrelated pairs.

This clonotype originated in a boy aged 10-17 years in good health. Sequenced: blood. This chain links TRBV11-2 with TRBJ2-3, with TRBD2 matching over 8 bases. This CDR3 is CASSPIAGTSTDTQYF. CDR3 coding DNA: TGTGCCAGCAGCCCAATAGCGGGGACTAGCACAGATACGCAGTATTTT.